The clone carrying this TCR beta chain has a handful of counts. Its antigen remains unknown. Everyone who donated was a healthy bone marrow donor. Nominally healthy donors provided the samples, though records likely missed some immune exposures. Germline V CDR1 and CDR2: SGHAT, FQNNGV. Trimming removed 4 bases from V and 0 bases from J; junction bases left unmatched: 2. CDR3 size: 15 residues. The sample is drawn from a study of cytomegalovirus exposure and HLA in healthy donors. Primers: 60 Vbeta forward and 13 Jbeta reverse. Assay used: immunoSEQ multiplex PCR; TCRdb lists only in-frame clones, some missing. The sample yields 140,000 to 150,000 clones, approximately 70% seen once. Study results and caveats: A missense DCLRE1C variant was associated with V- and J-gene trimming of TCR beta chains in a later analysis, and an independent cohort replicated the association. Certain indistinguishable V segments, among them TRBV6-2 and TRBV6-3, were excluded.

Sequenced sample: PBMCs. This TCR derives from a woman under 30 in good health and CMV-seronegative. This sequence joins TRBV11-2 and TRBJ1-5; 8 bases agree with TRBD1. CDR3: CASSSGGLSNQPQHF. The CDR3 DNA reads TGTGCCAGCAGCTCAGGGGGCCTTAGCAATCAGCCCCAGCATTTT. Full variable domain (outside the CDR3, taken from reference TRBV11-2 and TRBJ1-5): EAGVAQSPRYKIIEKRQSVAFWCNPISGHATLYWYQQILGQGPKLLIQFQNNGVVDDSQLPKDRFSAERLKGVDSTLKIQPAKLEDSAVYLCASSSGGLSNQPQHFGDGTRLSIL.